Shown below are 31 T cell receptor beta chains from a single sample sequenced in a study of T cells in Graves' hyperthyroidism and ophthalmopathy. Amplified TCR beta CDR3 regions derived from RNA transcripts. With the HTBI primer set, the TCR CDR3 went through a first round of RT-PCR. MiXCR, run by TCRdb on the multiplex PCR reads, gives a single entry per CDR3 protein. The sample lists hundreds of thousands of distinct CDR3 sequences, 15% to 18% occurring once. Source material: blood. These receptors were collected from a woman aged 18 to 35 with Graves' hyperthyroidism.

This clonotype was detected many times. The genes are TRBV4-1 and TRBJ2-3; maybe TRBD2 (6 bases). Germline CDR1 reads MGHRA; CDR2 reads YSYEKL. Trimming cost V 3 bases and J 2 bases, with 15 bases left between them. The CDR3 loop spans 16 amino acids. The CDR3 DNA is TGCGCCAGCAGCCAGGGCTTGGCGGGGATCACAGATACGCAGTATTTT. This encodes CASSQGLAGITDTQYF.

V and J are TRBV5-1 and TRBJ1-3; 7 positions agree with TRBD1. The CDR3 loop spans 14 amino acids. Germline V CDR1 and CDR2: SGHRS, YFSETQ. Trimming at V came to 4 bases and at J to 1 base, leaving 2 bases not matched to a gene. The CDR3 protein is CASSPGQSGNTIYF. CDR3 nucleotides: TGCGCCAGCAGCCCGGGACAGTCTGGAAACACCATATATTTT.

In this sample, this clonotype turned up many times. V gene TRBV12-3 or TRBV12-4 combines with J gene TRBJ2-5; TRBD2 matches 11 bases. V shed 5 bases, J shed 5 bases, and the junction held 7 bases outside the gene matches. The CDR3 runs to 15 residues. As DNA, the CDR3 is TGTGCCAGCAGTCGGACTAGCGGGTGGGGTGAGACCCAGTACTTC. Translated, it gives CASSRTSGWGETQYF.

This clonotype was recorded many times. The chain joins TRBV5-5 to TRBJ2-1; unclear D gene. V gave up 4 bases and J gave up 3 bases, with 11 bases separating them. CDR1 is SGHKS, CDR2 YYEKEE, per germline (reference sequence). The length of the CDR3 is 14 residues. The CDR3 nucleotides are TGTGCCAGCAGCCTGCCCCAGGACTACAATGAGCAGTTCTTC. It is translated as CASSLPQDYNEQFF.

The V gene is TRBV10-3, the J gene TRBJ2-3; 11 nucleotides line up with TRBD2. CDR3 length: 14 amino acids. V shed 5 bases and J 5 bases; nucleotides not matched to a gene: 3. Germline loops: CDR1 ENHRY, CDR2 SYGVKD. CDR3 DNA sequence: TGTGCCATCAGTCTAGCGGGGGGCCTAGATACGCAGTATTTT. Translated, it gives CAISLAGGLDTQYF.

The rearrangement joins TRBV2 to TRBJ2-3; D not certain. The CDR3 runs to 12 residues. Germline V gives CDR1 SNHLY, CDR2 FYNNEI. Trimming stripped 5 bases from V and 8 bases from J, with 11 bases between. Written as DNA, the CDR3 is TGTGCCAGCAGTCCCGAGGCGGTTACGCAGTATTTT. Translating gives CASSPEAVTQYF.

Worth noting for this clonotype: A clone one base away is much larger, so this may be a read error. V and J are TRBV9 and TRBJ1-2, with D uncertain. CDR1 and CDR2 from the germline V gene are SGDLS and YYNGEE. The V gene lost 9 bases and the J gene lost 7 bases, with 19 bases spanning the gap. CDR3 length: 13 amino acids. The CDR3 region has the DNA TGTGCCAACACCGCCGGGAACTATGTTGGCTACACCTTC. This encodes CANTAGNYVGYTF.

The chain combines TRBV11-1 with TRBJ1-2, with a weak D call TRBD1 (5 bases). CDR3 length: 13 residues. V shed 5 bases and J shed 3 bases, with 10 bases lying between them. Germline V gene lookup returns CDR1 SGHAT and CDR2 FQDESV (reference sequence). CDR3 sequence: CASSVRGDYGYTF. The CDR3 coding sequence is TGTGCCAGCAGCGTGAGAGGGGACTATGGCTACACCTTC. The full variable domain, completed using reference TRBV11-1 and TRBJ1-2, is EAEVAQSPRYKITEKSQAVAFWCDPISGHATLYWYRQILGQGPELLVQFQDESVVDDSQLPKDRFSAERLKGVDSTLKIQPAELGDSAMYLCASSVRGDYGYTFGSGTRLTVV.

The sample holds many counts of this clonotype. The chain joins TRBV10-3 to TRBJ1-2, with 9 positions matching TRBD1. CDR3 length: 18 residues. With 0 bases clipped from V and 0 bases from J, the junction kept 8 bases outside the gene matches. The germline CDR1 and CDR2 sequences are ENHRY and SYGVKD. As DNA, the CDR3 is TGTGCCATCAGTGAGTCAGGGACAGGGCGCCTTCCTAACTATGGCTACACCTTC. As protein: CAISESGTGRLPNYGYTF.

Only a few counts were recorded for this clonotype. This rearrangement joins TRBV6-5 to TRBJ1-6; tentative D call: TRBD1 (5 bases). Germline V gene data show CDR1 as MNHEY and CDR2 as SVGAGI. The CDR3 spans 13 residues. The ends were cut back, 4 bases at V and 13 bases at J, with 14 bases in the middle. The CDR3 protein is CASSSPGTRPLHF. The CDR3 bases are TGTGCCAGCAGTTCTCCTGGGACCCGTCCCCTCCACTTT.

The rearrangement uses TRBV7-9 and TRBJ1-1; D uncertain. Looked up from germline, CDR1 is SEHNR and CDR2 is FQNEAQ (reference sequence). The length of the CDR3 is 13 residues. Trimming cost V 5 bases and J 10 bases, with 17 bases left between them. This CDR3 reads CASSPTFDSTAFF. CDR3 in DNA: TGTGCCAGCAGCCCCACATTCGATAGTACAGCTTTCTTT.

This chain connects TRBV29-1 to TRBJ2-1, with a weak D call TRBD1 (6 bases). Germline lookup yields CDR1 SQVTM and CDR2 ANQGSEA. This CDR3 has 15 residues. The ends were cut back, 8 bases at V and 0 bases at J, with 17 bases in the middle. CDR3 region: CSYRPGQYSYNEQFF. The DNA of the CDR3 is TGCAGCTACCGCCCCGGACAGTACTCCTACAATGAGCAGTTCTTC.

The table lists this clonotype with many counts. This chain connects TRBV5-8 to TRBJ1-2; 8 nucleotides match TRBD1. This CDR3 region has 14 residues. The ends lost 4 bases at V and 4 bases at J; junction bases unmatched: 6. Germline V gene data show CDR1 as SGHTS and CDR2 as YDEGEE. The CDR3 region is CASSEQGGFYGYTF. CDR3 bases: TGTGCCAGCAGCGAACAGGGGGGTTTCTATGGCTACACCTTC.

This clonotype has a count of ten or more. V usage is TRBV6-1 and J usage is TRBJ2-6; the D gene is possibly TRBD1 (6 bases). CDR3 length: 19 residues. The germline CDR1 and CDR2 sequences are MNHNS and SASEGT. With 5 bases removed from V and 1 base from J, the gap between germline ends came to 21 bases. CDR3 DNA sequence: TGTGCCAGCAGTTCGACGACCCCGGGACAAAGATCTGGGGCCAACGTCCTGACTTTC. This codes for CASSSTTPGQRSGANVLTF.

This clonotype has ten or more counts. The genes are TRBV18 and TRBJ2-1, with 12 bases fitting TRBD1. Trimming cost V 8 bases and J 9 bases; bases outside gene matches: 11. Germline V lookup: CDR1 KGHSH, CDR2 LQKENI. The CDR3 has 15 residues. CDR3 region: CASPTGQGAASEQFF. The CDR3 coding sequence is TGTGCCAGCCCGACGGGACAGGGGGCGGCCAGTGAGCAGTTCTTC.

This clonotype was counted at least ten times. J is TRBJ1-6 and V is TRBV11-2; tentative D call: TRBD1 (5 bases). Germline loops: CDR1 SGHAT, CDR2 FQNNGV. V was pared by 2 bases and J by 11 bases, with 13 bases between. The CDR3 covers 14 residues. The CDR3 DNA reads TGTGCCAGCAGCTTATCCGGGACGGCTACACCCCTCCACTTT. It yields the protein CASSLSGTATPLHF.

This clonotype was seen at least ten times. The chain links TRBV11-2 to TRBJ2-1, with 8 nucleotides matching TRBD2. In germline, CDR1 is SGHAT, CDR2 FQNNGV. The CDR3 has 15 amino acids. V lost 7 bases and J lost 3; bases outside the gene matches: 8. CDR3 coding DNA: TGTGCCAGCAACCATCTAGCGGGCCTCTACAATGAGCAGTTCTTC. Its translation is CASNHLAGLYNEQFF.

This clonotype occurred many times. The genes are TRBV5-1 and TRBJ2-7; D call uncertain. V gave up 0 bases and J gave up 3 bases, with 16 bases separating them. Germline CDR1 reads SGHRS; CDR2 reads YFSETQ. The CDR3 sequence is 16 residues long. The CDR3 nucleotides are TGCGCCAGCAGCTTGGACCGGGCGTCCAACTTCTACGAGCAGTACTTC. This translates into CASSLDRASNFYEQYF. Looking up the rest from reference TRBV5-1 and TRBJ2-7 gives the full variable domain: KAGVTQTPRYLIKTRGQQVTLSCSPISGHRSVSWYQQTPGQGLQFLFEYFSETQRNKGNFPGRFSGRQFSNSRSEMNVSTLELGDSALYLCASSLDRASNFYEQYFGPGTRLTVT.

Notes on this clonotype: A much larger clone differs from this one at a single base, so this may be a read error. The J gene is TRBJ2-1, the V gene TRBV7-9; 10 positions agree with TRBD2. From germline, CDR1 is SEHNR and CDR2 FQNEAQ (reference sequence). J was trimmed by 5 bases and V by 5 bases; bases with no gene match: 6. This CDR3 has 15 amino acids. The CDR3 is CASSVWTSGNNEQFF. In DNA form, the CDR3 reads TGTGCCAGCAGCGTCTGGACTAGCGGCAACAATGAGCAGTTCTTC.

V usage is TRBV5-1 and J usage is TRBJ1-1; D is unclear. V was shortened by 3 bases and J by 1 base, with 10 bases between the two germline ends. The CDR3 has 14 residues. The germline V gene has CDR1 SGHRS and CDR2 YFSETQ. The CDR3 coding sequence is TGCGCCAGCAGCTCAATGGACGGGAACACTGAAGCTTTCTTT. This sequence encodes CASSSMDGNTEAFF.

This clonotype appeared many times. V gene TRBV7-8 combines with J gene TRBJ2-5, with 10 bases identical to TRBD2. The CDR3 has 13 residues. From germline, CDR1 is SGHVS and CDR2 FQNEAQ. Losses at the gene ends were 11 bases for V and 3 bases for J; bases not matched to a gene: 6. In DNA form, the CDR3 reads TGTGCCGCCGGGAGCGGGGGGGAAGAGACCCAGTACTTC. This sequence encodes CAAGSGGEETQYF.

This clonotype was seen repeatedly, ten times or more. The rearrangement uses TRBV6-2 or TRBV6-3 and TRBJ1-2; tentatively, D is TRBD1 (6 bases). The germline V gene has CDR1 MNHEY and CDR2 SVGEGT. The CDR3 contains 13 residues. V gave up 2 bases and J gave up 8 bases, with 12 bases separating them. CDR3 sequence (DNA): TGTGCCAGCAGTTACACCAAGGACAGCGGCTACACCTTC. Protein product: CASSYTKDSGYTF.

This clonotype has a handful of counts. The chain employs TRBV30 and TRBJ1-3; no firm D call. CDR1 is GTSNPN and CDR2 is SVGIG in the germline V gene (reference sequence). The CDR3 extends over 11 amino acids. V lost 4 bases and J lost 0, with 1 base in between. CDR3 sequence (DNA): TGTGCCTGGAACTCTGGAAACACCATATATTTT. Protein: CAWNSGNTIYF.

About this clonotype itself: This may be a read error, as it is one base from a much larger clone. The chain joins TRBV7-3 to TRBJ2-5; D uncertain. Germline lookup yields CDR1 SGHTA and CDR2 FQGTGA. This CDR3 is 13 amino acids long. V was pared by 1 base and J by 4 bases, with 7 bases between. The CDR3 protein is CASSLMVGETQYF. Here the CDR3 DNA reads TGTGCCAGCAGCTTAATGGTGGGAGAGACCCAGTACTTC.

This clonotype came up many times. V usage is TRBV6-2 or TRBV6-3 and J usage is TRBJ2-1, with a tentative D call TRBD1 (5 bases). The ends were cut back, 7 bases at V and 5 bases at J, with 9 bases in the middle. CDR3 length equals 12 residues. Germline CDR1 and CDR2: MNHEY and SVGEGT. The CDR3 DNA reads TGTGCCAGCACAAAGGGGCACAATGAGCAGTTCTTC. It yields the protein CASTKGHNEQFF.

The rearrangement joins TRBV3-1 to TRBJ2-3; weak D call: TRBD2 (6 bases). CDR1 and CDR2 (germline): LGHDT, YNNKEL (reference sequence). This CDR3 region has 14 residues. V shed 4 bases and J shed 6 bases, with 14 bases lying between them. The CDR3 DNA is TGTGCCAGCAGCCTTGGTCGGGAGCGGGATACGCAGTATTTT. Translated: CASSLGRERDTQYF.

The chain couples TRBV28 to TRBJ2-1, with a possible D match to TRBD2 (6 bases). The germline V and J ends were trimmed by 1 base and 10 bases, with 14 bases remaining between them. The CDR3 consists of 14 residues. Germline V gene lookup returns CDR1 MDHEN and CDR2 SYDVKM. CDR3 nucleotide sequence: TGTGCCAGCAGTTTATTCTTATCTAGCGTCGAGCAGTTCTTC. It codes for CASSLFLSSVEQFF.

The chain links TRBV20-1 to TRBJ2-6; maybe TRBD1 (5 bases). Germline values: CDR1 DFQATT, CDR2 SNEGSKA (reference sequence). The CDR3 runs to 15 residues. Trimming stripped 3 bases from V and 2 bases from J, with 11 bases between. The CDR3 here is CSASSRVAGANVLTF. CDR3 DNA: TGCAGTGCTAGTTCCAGGGTTGCTGGGGCCAACGTCCTGACTTTC.

Here the CDR3 reads CASSVEQDKNTGELFF. CDR3 nucleotide sequence: TGTGCCAGCAGCGTAGAACAGGACAAGAACACCGGGGAGCTGTTTTTT. The V call is TRBV9, the J call TRBJ2-2, with D perhaps matching TRBD1 (5 bases). The CDR3 consists of 16 residues. Germline CDR1 reads SGDLS; CDR2 reads YYNGEE. The V and J ends lost 0 bases and 1 base respectively, with 10 bases between them.

About this clonotype itself: Relative to the germline gene, one junction end is altered; a read error may explain this. The chain recombines TRBV10-3 with TRBJ2-5, with unresolved D. The length of the CDR3 is 12 residues. Germline CDR1 ENHRY, CDR2 SYGVKD. CDR3 DNA: TGTGCCATCAGTGACTATCGAGAGACCCGGTACTTC. This translates into CAISDYRETRYF.

Many counts were recorded for this clonotype. This chain joins TRBV6-1 and TRBJ2-3; 12 bases map to TRBD2. This CDR3 spans 15 amino acids. The junction had 9 bases not matched to a gene; V was cut back by 8 bases and J by 6 bases. Germline CDR1 MNHNS, CDR2 SASEGT. CDR3 nucleotides: TGTGCCAGCGTTACACTAGCGGGGGGAGGGGATACGCAGTATTTT. Translating it yields CASVTLAGGGDTQYF.